The 21 T cell receptor beta chains below were found in one sample sequenced in a study of cytomegalovirus exposure and HLA in healthy donors. PCR involved 60 Vbeta and 13 Jbeta primers. Sequencing was performed with immunoSEQ multiplex PCR; in TCRdb, only in-frame clones are kept and a portion is missing. Seen here are under 140,000 clones, around 80% observed once, and the top ten hold 5% to 8%. Sequencing was performed on PBMCs. The receptors here all came from a man between 25 and 39 years old in good health and CMV-seropositive.

This chain links TRBV7-8 with TRBJ1-5, with TRBD1 matching 9 bases. Per the germline V gene, CDR1 is SGHVS and CDR2 is FQNEAQ. The junction had 11 bases not matched to a gene; V was cut back by 1 base and J by 7 bases. The length of the CDR3 is 17 residues. The chain's CDR3 is CASSLVGLTGGSQPQHF. CDR3 DNA: TGTGCCAGCAGCTTAGTAGGTTTGACAGGGGGATCACAGCCCCAGCATTTT.

The J gene is TRBJ1-6, the V gene TRBV30; TRBD1 matches at 9 bases. The CDR3 sequence is 13 residues long. The germline CDR1 and CDR2 sequences are GTSNPN and SVGIG (reference sequence). The trim removed 5 bases at V and 10 bases at J, leaving 6 bases unmatched. The CDR3 region is CAWAGTGNSPLHF. The CDR3, as DNA: TGTGCCTGGGCCGGGACAGGGAACTCACCCCTCCACTTT.

The genes are TRBV27 and TRBJ2-1; 8 bases align to TRBD2. The CDR3 extends over 14 amino acids. From germline, CDR1 is MNHEY and CDR2 SMNVEV (reference sequence). With V trimmed by 6 bases and J by 3 bases, 4 bases remained unmatched. The CDR3 bases are TGTGCCAGCAGCACGGGACTAGGCTACAATGAGCAGTTCTTC. This codes for CASSTGLGYNEQFF.

V and J are TRBV30 and TRBJ1-5; TRBD1 matches 9 bases. The CDR3 runs to 17 residues. The V and J ends lost 2 bases and 7 bases, in that order; junction bases with no gene match: 15. The germline gives CDR1 GTSNPN, CDR2 SVGIG (reference sequence). The CDR3 nucleotides read TGTGCCTGGAGTCCCGGGACAGGGTCGTGGTTAGGGCAGCCCCAGCATTTT. Protein product: CAWSPGTGSWLGQPQHF.

For the CDR3, the DNA is TGTGCCAGCAAAAGGGGGAATGAGCAGTTCTTC. As protein: CASKRGNEQFF. J is TRBJ2-1 and V is TRBV6-5; possible D gene TRBD1, 6 bases. Germline values: CDR1 MNHEY, CDR2 SVGAGI. V lost 7 bases to trimming and J lost 7 bases, with 8 bases between them. This CDR3 is 11 amino acids long.

This chain connects TRBV2 to TRBJ2-3; no reliable D call. CDR1 and CDR2 from the germline V gene are SNHLY and FYNNEI. The CDR3 extends over 16 amino acids. Between the trimmed V and J ends, which lost 0 bases and 2 bases, there was a span of 12 bases. The chain's CDR3 is CASSEARGSITDTQYF. In nucleotides, the CDR3 is TGTGCCAGCAGTGAAGCACGCGGTTCCATCACAGATACGCAGTATTTT.

The chain couples TRBV7-3 to TRBJ1-6; the match to TRBD1 covers 8 bases. This CDR3 comprises 15 residues. V lost 5 bases, J lost 5 bases, and 5 bases stayed unmatched. Looked up from germline, CDR1 is SGHTA and CDR2 is FQGTGA. CDR3: CASSTGTGDNSPLHF. CDR3 nucleotides: TGTGCCAGCAGCACCGGGACAGGAGATAATTCACCCCTCCACTTT.

The chain couples TRBV5-6 to TRBJ2-5; TRBD2 matches at 10 bases. Germline-derived CDR1 and CDR2 are SGHDT and YYEEEE. The trim removed 1 base at V and 1 base at J, leaving 4 bases unmatched. The CDR3 is 16 amino acids. CDR3 sequence (DNA): TGTGCCAGCAGCTTGATTACTAGCGGGGCCCAAGAGACCCAGTACTTC. This encodes CASSLITSGAQETQYF.

The J gene is TRBJ1-1, the V gene TRBV7-2, with D hard to call. V lost 2 bases to trimming and J lost 2 bases, with 6 bases between them. Germline loops: CDR1 SGHTA, CDR2 FQGNSA. CDR3 length: 13 amino acids. The CDR3 protein is CASSLNVNTEAFF. Here the CDR3 DNA reads TGTGCCAGCAGCTTAAATGTAAACACTGAAGCTTTCTTT.

This clone was counted between two and nine times. The chain links TRBV6-6 to TRBJ2-2; 9 positions match TRBD2. V shed 8 bases and J 3 bases; nucleotides not matched to a gene: 7. CDR3 size: 15 residues. Germline V gene data show CDR1 as MNHNY and CDR2 as SVGAGI (reference sequence). The CDR3: CASHLAGAHTGELFF. The CDR3 nucleotides are TGTGCCAGCCACTTAGCGGGGGCCCACACCGGGGAGCTGTTTTTT.

At least ten counts were recorded for this clone. The chain links TRBV4-3 to TRBJ2-2; a weak D match, TRBD1 (6 bases). The germline V gene encodes CDR1 LGHNA and CDR2 YSLEER. V was shortened by 0 bases and J by 4 bases, with 9 bases between the two germline ends. This CDR3 region has 15 residues. The CDR3 DNA follows: TGCGCCAGCAGCCAAGAGGGACAACGCACCGGGGAGCTGTTTTTT. Translation gives CASSQEGQRTGELFF.

The CDR3 region is CASSQDRWWRGAYNEQFF. CDR3 in DNA: TGCGCCAGCAGCCAAGATCGGTGGTGGCGGGGGGCCTACAATGAGCAGTTCTTC. The chain joins TRBV4-3 to TRBJ2-1, with 8 bases aligning to TRBD2. CDR1 LGHNA and CDR2 YSLEER come from the germline V gene. Germline trimming cut 0 bases from V and 2 bases from J; bases unmatched to any gene: 9. The CDR3 length is 18 residues.

This CDR3 reads CASSLTGLPGELFF. The DNA for the CDR3 is TGCGCCAGCAGCTTGACAGGGTTACCCGGGGAGCTGTTTTTT. The rearrangement uses TRBV5-1 and TRBJ2-2; a weak D match, TRBD1 (6 bases). This CDR3 region has 14 residues. Trimming took 1 base from V and 6 from J, leaving 10 bases between them. Germline CDR1 reads SGHRS; CDR2 reads YFSETQ. Full variable domain (outside the CDR3, taken from reference TRBV5-1 and TRBJ2-2): KAGVTQTPRYLIKTRGQQVTLSCSPISGHRSVSWYQQTPGQGLQFLFEYFSETQRNKGNFPGRFSGRQFSNSRSEMNVSTLELGDSALYLCASSLTGLPGELFFGEGSRLTVL.

This rearrangement joins TRBV4-3 to TRBJ2-3; the D gene is possibly TRBD1 (6 bases). The V gene lost 0 bases and the J gene lost 4 bases, with 11 bases spanning the gap. The CDR3 length is 15 residues. The germline V gene has CDR1 LGHNA and CDR2 YSLEER. In DNA form, the CDR3 reads TGCGCCAGCAGCCAAGACTCTGACAGGTCAGATACGCAGTATTTT. It specifies CASSQDSDRSDTQYF.

V gene TRBV7-8 combines with J gene TRBJ2-5, with a possible D match to TRBD2 (6 bases). The V gene's germline CDR1 is SGHVS and CDR2 FQNEAQ. V lost 5 bases and J lost 1, with 20 bases in between. The CDR3 runs to 17 residues. The DNA for the CDR3 is TGTGCCAGCAGCCAACCTCGGGAGAAGTTAGCCCAAGAGACCCAGTACTTC. Protein sequence: CASSQPREKLAQETQYF.

The J gene is TRBJ2-3, the V gene TRBV11-2; D is possibly TRBD1 (6 bases). Per the germline V gene, CDR1 is SGHAT and CDR2 is FQNNGV. V dropped 3 bases and J dropped 1 base, with 17 bases sitting between them. The CDR3 runs to 17 residues. Written as DNA, the CDR3 is TGTGCCAGCAGCTTTGGACAGACCATGGGGGGCACAGATACGCAGTATTTT. Its protein is CASSFGQTMGGTDTQYF.

The CDR3 DNA sequence: TGTGCCAGCAGTGATCCCTCAGGGGGTCTCTCTGGGGCCAACGTCCTGACTTTC. This gives the protein CASSDPSGGLSGANVLTF. V is TRBV25-1 and J is TRBJ2-6; TRBD1 matches 7 bases. J lost 0 bases, V lost 3 bases, and 8 bases had no gene match. The CDR3 has 18 residues. Germline assignment: CDR1 MGHDK and CDR2 SYGVNS.

This clone was seen only a few times. The V call is TRBV6-6, the J call TRBJ1-1, with D unclear. This CDR3 has 14 residues. Germline CDR1 and CDR2: MNHNY and SVGAGI (reference sequence). The V gene lost 6 bases and the J gene lost 2 bases, with 13 bases spanning the gap. The CDR3 nucleotides read TGTGCCAGCAGCCCGACGGCGGGAAACACTGAAGCTTTCTTT. Translation: CASSPTAGNTEAFF.

The chain employs TRBV10-3 and TRBJ1-1, with 8 bases fitting TRBD1. This CDR3 is 13 amino acids long. Per the germline V gene, CDR1 is ENHRY and CDR2 is SYGVKD. Trimming took 10 bases from V and 0 from J; bases not matched to a gene: 4. The CDR3 loop is CATSRGLNTEAFF. The DNA of the CDR3 is TGTGCCACCAGCAGGGGGCTGAACACTGAAGCTTTCTTT.

The chain has TRBV18 and TRBJ2-6, with a tentative D call TRBD2 (5 bases). Trimming pared 6 bases from V and 5 bases from J, leaving 23 bases between. The CDR3 covers 18 residues. The germline gives CDR1 KGHSH, CDR2 LQKENI. The CDR3 DNA reads TGTGCCAGCTCGCCTACTGCGGGTACAGACCCTAGGGCCAACGTCCTGACTTTC. Its protein product is CASSPTAGTDPRANVLTF.

The CDR3 bases are TGTGCCAGCAGCCGGGGGGGGGTGAACACTGAAGCTTTCTTT. Protein sequence: CASSRGGVNTEAFF. This chain links TRBV4-2 with TRBJ1-1, with D perhaps matching TRBD1 (5 bases). This CDR3 is built from 14 residues. Germline values: CDR1 LGHNA, CDR2 YNFKEQ. V lost 4 bases, J lost 0 bases, and 9 bases lay in between.